A selection of T cell receptor beta chains follows, all from one sample in a study of glioma-infiltrating T cells after dendritic cell vaccination. Assay: immunoSEQ multiplex PCR; the TCRdb copy retains only in-frame clones and omits some. The sample consists of about 21,000 clones, 79% of them appearing once. The specimen comprised blood, sampled before dendritic cell vaccination. All receptors derive from a human donor with glioblastoma. Both conserved end residues are part of each CDR3. The D gene is left open where the match is weak. Clone size is shown for a subset of rows, as once, few, many or a class of expanded clone.

TRBV4-3	.	TRBJ2-2	.	TGCGCCAGCAGCCACGTGAGCGGGCTAGGCACCGGGGAGCTGTTTTTT	CASSHVSGLGTGELFF
TRBV28	.	TRBJ2-1	.	TGTGCCAGCTATTCAGAGGGGGACGCCTACAATGAGCAGTTCTTC	CASYSEGDAYNEQFF
TRBV21-1	.	TRBJ1-1	few	TGTGCCAGCCCGGACAGTTGCACTGAAGCTTTCTTT	CASPDSCTEAFF
TRBV25-1	TRBD2	TRBJ2-7	.	TGTGCCAGCAGTGACTTACTAGCGGGAGGGCCCGGCGAGCAGTACTTC	CASSDLLAGGPGEQYF
TRBV4-3	TRBD1	TRBJ2-7	.	TGCGCCAGCAGCCGAGAGCACAGGGGGAGTAGCGAGCAGTACTTC	CASSREHRGSSEQYF
TRBV27	TRBD1	TRBJ2-7	.	TGTGCCAGCAGTCCGACAGGGGGCAGGGACGAGCAGTACTTC	CASSPTGGRDEQYF
TRBV27	.	TRBJ1-1	few	TGTGCCAGCAGTTTAGGGCCAGCCATGAACACTGAAGCTTTCTTT	CASSLGPAMNTEAFF
TRBV7-2	.	TRBJ1-2	.	TGTGCCAGCAGCTTTGAGTGGGGGCGAGTCCCCTATGGCTACACCTTC	CASSFEWGRVPYGYTF
TRBV12-5	TRBD2	TRBJ2-1	.	TGTGCTAGTGGGCGCGGGACTAGCGGGGAAAATGAGCAGTTCTTC	CASGRGTSGENEQFF
TRBV2	.	TRBJ2-7	.	TGTGCCAGCAGTTGGGGCGGAACCTACGAGCAGTACTTC	CASSWGGTYEQYF
TRBV7-7	.	TRBJ2-7	.	TGTGCCAGCAGCCCCCAAGAGGGCTACGAGCAGTACTTC	CASSPQEGYEQYF
TRBV15	.	TRBJ2-5	.	TGTGCCACCAGTAGAGGGGCCCAAGAGACCCAGTACTTC	CATSRGAQETQYF
TRBV4-2	TRBD2	TRBJ2-7	.	TGTGCCAGCAGCCTGGGCAGCCTAGCGGCCGAGCAGTACTTC	CASSLGSLAAEQYF